The sequence of this T cell receptor (beta chain) was determined in a study of T cell responses to AZD1222 COVID-19 vaccine. Turning to the study itself: Researchers grouped second doses given at about 4 or about 12 weeks into one pool.

CDR3 length: 18 residues. Germline V lookup: CDR1 SEHNR, CDR2 FQNEAQ (reference sequence). The ends were cut back, 4 bases at V and 1 base at J, with 17 bases in the middle. The study's findings and limits: Spike-specific TCR breadth and depth both grew after two AZD1222 doses. Donors were chiefly white British, with a greater number of females, and clonal diversity was perhaps underestimated.

With respect to this clone: The antigen is not known.

Sequenced by immunoSEQ multiplex PCR; TCRdb stores in-frame clones only, minus some. The sample has 180,000 or so clones, 85% to 95% seen once. This sample comprised peripheral blood, obtained on day 0 of AZD1222 vaccination. The receptor was derived from an adult in good health. The chain combines TRBV7-9 with TRBJ2-6; tentative D call: TRBD1 (5 bases). The CDR3 DNA follows: TGTGCCAGCAGCTCAACAGGCCCTGCATTATCTGGGGCCAACGTCCTGACTTTC. This sequence encodes CASSSTGPALSGANVLTF.